What follows describes a single TCR beta chain. Treatment of the sample: about 20 received Ad26.COV2.S at low or high dose, single or two shots; about 5 received placebo; per-sample allocation not given. Collection of samples fell on day 63 after the first vaccine or placebo injection. Donation came from an adult in Boston who was aged 18-55 years. This sample was included in a study of Ad26.COV2.S vaccination and SARS-CoV-2 variants. Study-level information: A participant enrolled in the COV1001 Ad26.COV2.S trial arm provided the sample. The authors gave Ad26.COV2.S intramuscularly, either once or twice 56 days apart.

Germline values: CDR1 KGHSH, CDR2 LQKENI. The CDR3 is made up of 14 amino acids. V was cut by 3 bases and J by 3 bases, with 11 bases left in between. The table came from immunoSEQ multiplex PCR; TCRdb's copy has only in-frame clones and leaves some out. Of about 320,000 clones in the sample, about 86% were seen once. The specimen comprised peripheral blood, sampled in a trial of Ad26.COV2.S vaccine versus placebo. The sequence derives from a person aged 18 to 59 who received the Ad26.COV2.S COVID-19 vaccine or a placebo. The chain is built from TRBV18 and TRBJ2-5; D may be TRBD2 (5 bases). CDR3 in DNA: TGTGCCAGCTCACCGGGCATTAGCGAAGAGACCCAGTACTTC. It encodes CASSPGISEETQYF.